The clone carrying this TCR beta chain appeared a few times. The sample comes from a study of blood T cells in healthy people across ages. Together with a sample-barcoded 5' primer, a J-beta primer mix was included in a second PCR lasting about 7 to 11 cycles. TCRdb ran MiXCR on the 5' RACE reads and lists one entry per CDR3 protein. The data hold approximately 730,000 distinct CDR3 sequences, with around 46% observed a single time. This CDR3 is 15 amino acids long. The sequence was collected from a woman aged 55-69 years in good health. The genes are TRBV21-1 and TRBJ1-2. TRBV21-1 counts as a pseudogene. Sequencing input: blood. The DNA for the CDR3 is TGTGCCAGCAGCAAATGCACAGCGATTAACTATGGCTACACCTTC. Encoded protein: CASSKCTAINYGYTF.